A selection of T cell receptor beta chains follows, all from one sample in a study of blood T cell repertoires in COVID-19. Profiling relied on immunoSEQ multiplex PCR, and the TCRdb table lists in-frame clones only, not all of them. This table holds around 200,000 clones, around 86% found once. The sequenced material came from peripheral blood. The receptors come from a man between 35 and 55 years old with active or convalescent COVID-19. CDR3s include the opening cysteine and the closing phenylalanine or tryptophan. A D gene is named only where the DNA matches it firmly. The listing skips clone size in some rows; elsewhere it reads once, few, many or a size class.

J	V	D	size	DNA	CDR3
TRBJ1-3	TRBV7-2	.	once	TGTGCCAGCAGCTTATTCGAACGAGACACCATATATTTT	CASSLFERDTIYF
TRBJ1-1	TRBV9	.	.	TGTGCCAGCAGCCCTCGCCAGGTTAAGAACACTGAAGCTTTCTTT	CASSPRQVKNTEAFF
TRBJ1-1	TRBV27	.	.	TGTGCCAGCAGTTTAGTGGGGGGACGCCTGAACACTGAAGCTTTCTTT	CASSLVGGRLNTEAFF
TRBJ1-4	TRBV29-1	TRBD1	.	TGCAGCGTCCTCGACAGGGGGAATGAAAAACTGTTTTTT	CSVLDRGNEKLFF
TRBJ1-2	TRBV10-2	.	.	TGCGCCAGCAGTGACGCGGGGGGCCAGCGTCATGGCTACACCTTC	CASSDAGGQRHGYTF
TRBJ2-5	TRBV9	.	.	TGTGCCAGCAGCGTAGATGTCTCGGAGACCCAGTACTTC	CASSVDVSETQYF
TRBJ2-3	TRBV24-1	TRBD1	.	TGTGCCACCAGTGACCGAGACAGGGATTACACAGATACGCAGTATTTT	CATSDRDRDYTDTQYF
TRBJ1-1	TRBV29-1	TRBD1	.	TGCAGCGGACAGGGTGGGCACACTGAAGCTTTCTTT	CSGQGGHTEAFF
TRBJ1-6	TRBV18	.	few	TGTGCCAGCTCACCAAGGCAGGGCCCGTCGCCCCTCCACTTT	CASSPRQGPSPLHF
TRBJ2-7	TRBV25-1	.	.	TGTGCCAGCAGTCTCCCGGGTAGCGACTACGAGCAGTACTTC	CASSLPGSDYEQYF
TRBJ1-2	TRBV10-3	.	.	TGTGCCATCAGTGAGTCTGGAGAAGGCTACACCTTC	CAISESGEGYTF
TRBJ1-2	TRBV5-4	TRBD1	.	TGTGCCAGCAGCCCCGGGACAGGGAATGGCTACACCTTC	CASSPGTGNGYTF
TRBJ1-5	TRBV21-1	.	.	TGTGCCAGCAGCAAAGCCCGCAGGGGGTGGAATCAGCCCCAGCATTTT	CASSKARRGWNQPQHF
TRBJ1-1	TRBV4-3	TRBD1	once	TGCGCCAGCAGCCGCGGGACAGGTTTGAACACTGAAGCTTTCTTT	CASSRGTGLNTEAFF
TRBJ1-4	TRBV7-9	TRBD1	.	TGTGCCAGCAGCTTAGTTGACAGGGTGGATGAAAAACTGTTTTTT	CASSLVDRVDEKLFF
TRBJ2-4	TRBV6-2/TRBV6-3	.	.	TGTGCCAGCAGTTACGATAACTCCAGGGTGCTTAAGACCAAAAACATTCAGTACTTC	CASSYDNSRVLKTKNIQYF
TRBJ2-3	TRBV6-5	TRBD2	.	TGTGCCAGCAGGGGGACTACGCACACAGATACGCAGTATTTT	CASRGTTHTDTQYF
TRBJ1-2	TRBV12-5	.	.	TGTGCTAGTGGTTTAAGGGGGAACTATGGCTACACCTTC	CASGLRGNYGYTF
TRBJ1-2	TRBV19	.	.	TGTGCCAGTAGTACGTCCGACTCCGCTAACTATGGCTACACCTTC	CASSTSDSANYGYTF
TRBJ2-1	TRBV10-3	TRBD1	.	TGTGCCATCAGTGAGTCGACAGGGGATGAGCAGTTCTTC	CAISESTGDEQFF
TRBJ2-7	TRBV7-9	.	once	TGTGCCAGCAGCCCCCGGAGCGCAGGGCCTAGAGACGAGCAGTACTTC	CASSPRSAGPRDEQYF
TRBJ1-1	TRBV27	TRBD1	.	TGTGCCAGCAGTCCCCGCCGGGACAGGGAGGCTTTCTTT	CASSPRRDREAFF
TRBJ2-5	TRBV11-3	TRBD1	.	TGTGCCAGCAGCTTGGACAGGGAGAACCGAGACCCGGTTAAAGCAGAGACCCAGTACTTC	CASSLDRENRDPVKAETQYF
TRBJ1-1	TRBV13	.	.	TGTGCCAGCAGCTTGACAGAGAACACTGAAGCTTTCTTT	CASSLTENTEAFF
TRBJ2-7	TRBV4-1	TRBD2	.	TGCGCCAGCAGCCCCCTCCTAGCGGGGGCCCCCTACGAGCAGTACTTC	CASSPLLAGAPYEQYF
TRBJ2-1	TRBV12-3/TRBV12-4	TRBD2	.	TGTGCCGAACGACTAGCGGGGGGCCTTTTGGTCTTC	CAERLAGGLLVF
TRBJ2-3	TRBV10-2	.	.	TGCGCCAGCAGGAGTTTTAGCGGCGACACAGATACGCAGTATTTT	CASRSFSGDTDTQYF
TRBJ2-2	TRBV19	TRBD2	.	TGTGCCAGTAGACGTAGCGGGGGAACCGGGGAGCTGTTTTTT	CASRRSGGTGELFF
TRBJ2-7	TRBV13	TRBD2	.	TGTGCCAGCAGCTTTAGCGGGGGGGCCAACGAGCAGTACTTC	CASSFSGGANEQYF
TRBJ2-1	TRBV6-1	TRBD2	.	TGTGCCAGCAGGAGGCCTAGCGGGGGGAATGAGCAGTTCTTC	CASRRPSGGNEQFF
TRBJ2-3	TRBV9	TRBD2	.	TGTGCCAGCAGCATCAGCGGGGGGGCAACAGATACGCAGTATTTT	CASSISGGATDTQYF
TRBJ1-2	TRBV13	TRBD1	.	TGTGCCAGCAGCCCGAGGACAGGGGGCCGGGATGGCTACACCTTC	CASSPRTGGRDGYTF
TRBJ1-4	TRBV7-9	.	few	TGTGCCAGCAGCACACAGGGTGGGGTCGAAAAACTGTTTTTT	CASSTQGGVEKLFF
TRBJ2-3	TRBV19	.	.	TGTGCCAGTAGTTTCAGCGAAGATACGCAGTATTTT	CASSFSEDTQYF
TRBJ2-2	TRBV5-6	TRBD1	.	TGTGCCAGCAGCCCCGGGACAGACTACACCGGGGAGCTGTTTTTT	CASSPGTDYTGELFF
TRBJ2-7	TRBV11-2	TRBD1	.	TGTGCCAGCAGCTTAGAGGGACAGGGGGCCAACTCCTACGAGCAGTACTTC	CASSLEGQGANSYEQYF
TRBJ2-3	TRBV28	TRBD1	.	TGTGCCAGCAGTTCCTACCGACAGGGGGCCCCAGATACGCAGTATTTT	CASSSYRQGAPDTQYF
TRBJ1-1	TRBV28	TRBD1	.	TGTGCCAGCAGTTTGCGGACAGGGGAAGCTTTCTTT	CASSLRTGEAFF
TRBJ1-5	TRBV12-3/TRBV12-4	.	few	TGTGCCAGCGGACAGCTTAGCAATCAGCCCCAGCATTTT	CASGQLSNQPQHF
TRBJ2-2	TRBV12-3/TRBV12-4	.	.	TGTGCCAGCAGTCATCGGGACACCGGGGAGCTGTTTTTT	CASSHRDTGELFF